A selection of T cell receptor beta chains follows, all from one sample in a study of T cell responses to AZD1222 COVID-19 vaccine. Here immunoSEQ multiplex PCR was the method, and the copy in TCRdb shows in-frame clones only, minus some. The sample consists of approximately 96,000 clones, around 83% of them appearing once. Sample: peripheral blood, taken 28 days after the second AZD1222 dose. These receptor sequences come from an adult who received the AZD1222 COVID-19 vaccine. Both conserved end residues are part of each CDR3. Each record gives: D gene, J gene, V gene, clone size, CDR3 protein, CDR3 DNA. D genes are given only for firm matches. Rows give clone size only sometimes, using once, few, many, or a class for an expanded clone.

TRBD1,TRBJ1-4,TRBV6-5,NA,CASSSPGQGSEKLFF,TGTGCCAGCAGTTCACCGGGACAGGGGAGTGAAAAACTGTTTTTT
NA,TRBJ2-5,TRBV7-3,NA,CASSLSGGETQYF,TGTGCCAGCAGCTTAAGTGGCGGGGAGACCCAGTACTTC
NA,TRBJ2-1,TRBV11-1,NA,CASSSAGLSLDEQFF,TGTGCCAGCAGCTCAGCGGGCCTCTCTCTGGATGAGCAGTTCTTC
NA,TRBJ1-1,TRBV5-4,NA,CASRKPPGNTEAFF,TGTGCCAGCAGAAAGCCCCCGGGGAACACTGAAGCTTTCTTT
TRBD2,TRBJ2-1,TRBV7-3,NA,CASSLAGGPNEQFF,TGTGCCAGCAGCTTAGCGGGAGGGCCTAATGAGCAGTTCTTC
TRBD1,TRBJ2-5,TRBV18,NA,CASSLGTAQETQYF,TGTGCCAGCTCACTCGGGACAGCGCAAGAGACCCAGTACTTC
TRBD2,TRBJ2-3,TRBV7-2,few,CASSLPRGGRDTQYF,TGTGCCAGCAGCTTACCCCGGGGGGGCCGAGATACGCAGTATTTT
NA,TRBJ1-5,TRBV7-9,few,CASSLGGQPQHF,TGTGCCAGCAGCTTAGGGGGTCAGCCCCAGCATTTT
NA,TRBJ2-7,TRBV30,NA,CAWKTGYSYEQYF,TGTGCCTGGAAAACAGGCTACTCCTACGAGCAGTACTTC
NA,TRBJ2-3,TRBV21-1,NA,CASSKVGLAGATADTQYF,TGTGCCAGCAGCAAAGTAGGCCTAGCGGGGGCCACGGCAGATACGCAGTATTTT
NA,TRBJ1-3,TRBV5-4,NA,CASRFGLGSGNTIYF,TGTGCCAGCAGATTTGGATTGGGTTCTGGAAACACCATATATTTT
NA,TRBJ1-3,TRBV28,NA,CATHRTISGNTIYF,TGTGCCACTCACCGCACGATCTCTGGAAACACCATATATTTT
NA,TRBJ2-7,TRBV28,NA,CASTEGGLTYEQYF,TGTGCCAGCACAGAAGGGGGACTTACCTACGAGCAGTACTTC
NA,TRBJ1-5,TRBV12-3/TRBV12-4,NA,CASRWASQPQHF,TGTGCCAGCAGGTGGGCTAGTCAGCCCCAGCATTTT
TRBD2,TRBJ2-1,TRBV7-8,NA,CASRTSGSYNEQFF,TGTGCCAGCAGAACTAGCGGGAGCTACAATGAGCAGTTCTTC
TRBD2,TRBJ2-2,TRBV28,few,CASRTSGTPRAGELFF,TGTGCCAGCAGGACTAGCGGGACCCCAAGGGCCGGGGAGCTGTTTTTT
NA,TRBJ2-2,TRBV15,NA,CATAEPNRDTGELFF,TGTGCCACCGCAGAGCCCAACCGGGACACCGGGGAGCTGTTTTTT
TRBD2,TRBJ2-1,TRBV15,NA,CATSRTHRLATRDEQFF,TGTGCCACCAGCAGAACTCACCGACTAGCCACGAGGGATGAGCAGTTCTTC
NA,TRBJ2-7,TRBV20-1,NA,CSAPREYEQYF,TGCAGTGCCCCCAGGGAGTACGAGCAGTACTTC
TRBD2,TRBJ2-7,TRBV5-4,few,CASSLAGGRYEQYF,TGTGCCAGCAGCTTAGCGGGAGGGAGGTACGAGCAGTACTTC
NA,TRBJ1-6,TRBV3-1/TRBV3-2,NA,CASSQDGTLGPLHF,TGTGCCAGCAGCCAAGATGGGACTCTTGGACCCCTCCACTTT
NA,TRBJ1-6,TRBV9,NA,CASSTEGGQGNSPLHF,TGTGCCAGCAGCACCGAGGGGGGCCAGGGGAATTCACCCCTCCACTTT
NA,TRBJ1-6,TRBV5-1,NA,CASSLVLGDNSPLHF,TGCGCCAGCAGCTTGGTGTTGGGCGATAATTCACCCCTCCACTTT
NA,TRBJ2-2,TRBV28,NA,CASKVGGGETGELFF,TGTGCCAGCAAGGTTGGGGGGGGCGAAACCGGGGAGCTGTTTTTT
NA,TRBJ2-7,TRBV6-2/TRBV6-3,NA,CASSPGQTYEQYF,TGTGCCAGCAGTCCGGGACAAACTTACGAGCAGTACTTC
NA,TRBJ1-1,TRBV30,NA,CAWMISSLTEAFF,TGTGCCTGGATGATCTCCTCCCTCACTGAAGCTTTCTTT
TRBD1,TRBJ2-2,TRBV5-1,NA,CASSLTGGLGGELFF,TGCGCCAGCAGCTTGACAGGGGGACTGGGCGGGGAGCTGTTTTTT
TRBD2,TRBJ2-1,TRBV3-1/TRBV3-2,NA,CASSQGTSGRAYNEQFF,TGTGCCAGCAGCCAAGGGACTAGCGGGAGGGCCTACAATGAGCAGTTCTTC
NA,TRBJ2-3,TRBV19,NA,CASGAGDLGDTQYF,TGTGCCAGCGGCGCCGGGGACCTGGGAGATACGCAGTATTTT
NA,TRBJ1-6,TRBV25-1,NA,CASSDQGSYNSPLHF,TGTGCCAGCAGTGACCAGGGCTCCTATAATTCACCCCTCCACTTT
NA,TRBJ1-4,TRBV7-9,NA,CASSVATNEKLFF,TGTGCCAGCAGCGTTGCAACTAATGAAAAACTGTTTTTT
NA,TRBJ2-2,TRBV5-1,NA,CASSLEVGMNTGELFF,TGCGCCAGCAGCTTGGAGGTGGGGATGAACACCGGGGAGCTGTTTTTT
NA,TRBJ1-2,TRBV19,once,CASRTTTGTGTF,TGTGCCAGTAGGACGACAACAGGGACTGGTACCTTC
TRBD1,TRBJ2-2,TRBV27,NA,CASKRTGNTGELFF,TGTGCCAGCAAGAGGACAGGGAACACCGGGGAGCTGTTTTTT
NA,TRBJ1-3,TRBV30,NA,CAWRWGGDRNTIYF,TGTGCCTGGAGGTGGGGAGGGGATAGAAACACCATATATTTT
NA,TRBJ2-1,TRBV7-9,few,CASISGSSYNEQFF,TGTGCCAGCATTTCGGGCTCATCCTACAATGAGCAGTTCTTC
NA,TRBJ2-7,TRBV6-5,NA,CASSSFRDKSYEQYF,TGTGCCAGCAGTTCGTTCCGGGACAAGTCCTACGAGCAGTACTTC
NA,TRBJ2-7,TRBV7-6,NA,CASSLVVGRTSYEQYF,TGTGCCAGCAGCTTAGTAGTTGGCAGGACCTCCTACGAGCAGTACTTC
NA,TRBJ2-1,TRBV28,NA,CASSSRNEQFF,TGTGCCAGCAGTTCCCGGAATGAGCAGTTCTTC
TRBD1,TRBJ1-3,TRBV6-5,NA,CASSYRGTGLYTIYF,TGTGCCAGCAGTTACCGAGGGACAGGGTTGTACACCATATATTTT
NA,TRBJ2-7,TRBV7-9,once,CASSPSAISYEQYF,TGTGCCAGCAGCCCTAGCGCCATATCCTACGAGCAGTACTTC
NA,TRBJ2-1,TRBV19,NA,CASSIGTRGVPYNEQFF,TGTGCCAGTAGTATAGGGACTAGGGGGGTCCCCTACAATGAGCAGTTCTTC
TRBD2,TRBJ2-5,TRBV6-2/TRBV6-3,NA,CASSSQGTSGRFGQETQYF,TGTGCCAGCAGTTCTCAGGGGACTAGCGGGAGATTTGGGCAAGAGACCCAGTACTTC
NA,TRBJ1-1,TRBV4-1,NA,CASSQDQRAFF,TGCGCCAGCAGCCAGGACCAGCGGGCTTTCTTT
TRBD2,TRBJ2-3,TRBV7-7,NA,CASSPLAGKVGADTQYF,TGTGCTAGCAGCCCTTTAGCGGGGAAGGTGGGCGCAGATACGCAGTATTTT
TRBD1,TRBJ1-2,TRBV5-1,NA,CASSLEGALGYGYTF,TGCGCCAGCAGCTTGGAGGGGGCGCTCGGCTATGGCTACACCTTC
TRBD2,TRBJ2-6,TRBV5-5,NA,CASRPAAGDPSGANVLTF,TGTGCCAGCAGACCCGCCGCGGGGGATCCCTCTGGGGCCAACGTCCTGACTTTC
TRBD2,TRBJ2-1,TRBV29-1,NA,CSVHLAGNEQFF,TGCAGCGTTCACCTAGCGGGTAATGAGCAGTTCTTC
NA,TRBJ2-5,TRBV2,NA,CASSPLSVETQYF,TGTGCCAGCAGTCCGTTGTCCGTGGAGACCCAGTACTTC
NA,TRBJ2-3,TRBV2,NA,CASSEDQGADTQYF,TGTGCCAGCAGTGAAGACCAGGGCGCAGATACGCAGTATTTT
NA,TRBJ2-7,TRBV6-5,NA,CASSYPTGRESYEQYF,TGTGCCAGCAGTTACCCGACAGGGAGGGAGTCCTACGAGCAGTACTTC
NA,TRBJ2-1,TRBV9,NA,CASSVEMTGHRPQFF,TGTGCCAGCAGCGTAGAAATGACGGGACATCGTCCCCAGTTCTTC
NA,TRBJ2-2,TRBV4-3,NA,CASSQDLGGGPIGELFF,TGCGCCAGCAGCCAAGATCTAGGGGGAGGGCCTATCGGGGAGCTGTTTTTT
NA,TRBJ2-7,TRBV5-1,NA,CASSSAGTYYEQYF,TGCGCCAGCAGCTCCGCCGGGACCTACTACGAGCAGTACTTC
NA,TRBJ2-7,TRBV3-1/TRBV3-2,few,CASSQDKGVAYEQYF,TGTGCCAGCAGCCAAGATAAGGGGGTCGCCTACGAGCAGTACTTC